This T cell receptor (beta chain) originates from a study of beta chain features in type 1 diabetes. This CDR3 is 16 amino acids long. CDR1 and CDR2 from the germline V gene are SEHNR and FQNEAQ (reference sequence). The germline V and J ends were trimmed by 11 bases and 0 bases, with 20 bases remaining between them. Every bit of the isolated RNA underwent reverse transcription, so sequencing read expressed TCRB transcripts. The method was immunoSEQ multiplex PCR; TCRdb's version includes in-frame clones alone and lacks a portion of them. In the table there are 50,000 or so clones, roughly 39% of which are singletons. Blood was drawn once from each donor into heparinised tubes. The draws averaged about 110 mL. Note on this clone: The antigen is not known.

Whole-study findings and limits: Type 1 diabetes patients had TCRB CDR3s that were shorter (moderately but significantly so) in all four CD4+ subsets. A cDNA-based sequencing approach could over-represent cells with high TCR expression.

The sequence was collected from a man aged 25-45 years with type 1 diabetes. Sequences were obtained from Tregs from blood. This chain joins TRBV7-9 and TRBJ2-1, with a weak D call TRBD2 (6 bases). DNA of the CDR3: TGTGCCGGGGGAGGCACGCGGGAAGCCTCCTACAATGAGCAGTTCTTC. Encoded protein: CAGGGTREASYNEQFF. Looking up the rest from reference TRBV7-9 and TRBJ2-1 gives the full variable domain: DTGVSQNPRHKITKRGQNVTFRCDPISEHNRLYWYRQTLGQGPEFLTYFQNEAQLEKSRLLSDRFSAERPKGSFSTLEIQRTEQGDSAMYLCAGGGTREASYNEQFFGPGTRLTVL.